This T cell receptor (beta chain) was observed in a study of cytomegalovirus exposure and HLA in healthy donors. Regarding the study as a whole: For cytomegalovirus status, the classifier reportedly gave diagnoses with high specificity and sensitivity.

With 4 bases clipped from V and 0 bases from J, the junction kept 3 bases outside the gene matches. The CDR3 consists of 14 residues. Germline V CDR1 and CDR2: MRHNA, SNTAGT. A multiplex PCR was run with 60 Vbeta primers and 13 Jbeta primers. The data were produced by immunoSEQ multiplex PCR, yet TCRdb's version contains in-frame clones alone and is incomplete. The sample includes about 110,000 clones, 70% of them seen just once. Points on this clone: The antigen is undetermined.

This sequence was found in a man younger than 40 in good health and CMV-seropositive. Sequencing was carried out using PBMCs. The rearrangement links TRBV6-4 to TRBJ2-7, with TRBD1 matching over 7 bases. This CDR3 reads CASSGGDSSYEQYV. The CDR3 DNA sequence: TGTGCCAGCAGTGGAGGGGACAGCTCCTACGAGCAGTACGTC.